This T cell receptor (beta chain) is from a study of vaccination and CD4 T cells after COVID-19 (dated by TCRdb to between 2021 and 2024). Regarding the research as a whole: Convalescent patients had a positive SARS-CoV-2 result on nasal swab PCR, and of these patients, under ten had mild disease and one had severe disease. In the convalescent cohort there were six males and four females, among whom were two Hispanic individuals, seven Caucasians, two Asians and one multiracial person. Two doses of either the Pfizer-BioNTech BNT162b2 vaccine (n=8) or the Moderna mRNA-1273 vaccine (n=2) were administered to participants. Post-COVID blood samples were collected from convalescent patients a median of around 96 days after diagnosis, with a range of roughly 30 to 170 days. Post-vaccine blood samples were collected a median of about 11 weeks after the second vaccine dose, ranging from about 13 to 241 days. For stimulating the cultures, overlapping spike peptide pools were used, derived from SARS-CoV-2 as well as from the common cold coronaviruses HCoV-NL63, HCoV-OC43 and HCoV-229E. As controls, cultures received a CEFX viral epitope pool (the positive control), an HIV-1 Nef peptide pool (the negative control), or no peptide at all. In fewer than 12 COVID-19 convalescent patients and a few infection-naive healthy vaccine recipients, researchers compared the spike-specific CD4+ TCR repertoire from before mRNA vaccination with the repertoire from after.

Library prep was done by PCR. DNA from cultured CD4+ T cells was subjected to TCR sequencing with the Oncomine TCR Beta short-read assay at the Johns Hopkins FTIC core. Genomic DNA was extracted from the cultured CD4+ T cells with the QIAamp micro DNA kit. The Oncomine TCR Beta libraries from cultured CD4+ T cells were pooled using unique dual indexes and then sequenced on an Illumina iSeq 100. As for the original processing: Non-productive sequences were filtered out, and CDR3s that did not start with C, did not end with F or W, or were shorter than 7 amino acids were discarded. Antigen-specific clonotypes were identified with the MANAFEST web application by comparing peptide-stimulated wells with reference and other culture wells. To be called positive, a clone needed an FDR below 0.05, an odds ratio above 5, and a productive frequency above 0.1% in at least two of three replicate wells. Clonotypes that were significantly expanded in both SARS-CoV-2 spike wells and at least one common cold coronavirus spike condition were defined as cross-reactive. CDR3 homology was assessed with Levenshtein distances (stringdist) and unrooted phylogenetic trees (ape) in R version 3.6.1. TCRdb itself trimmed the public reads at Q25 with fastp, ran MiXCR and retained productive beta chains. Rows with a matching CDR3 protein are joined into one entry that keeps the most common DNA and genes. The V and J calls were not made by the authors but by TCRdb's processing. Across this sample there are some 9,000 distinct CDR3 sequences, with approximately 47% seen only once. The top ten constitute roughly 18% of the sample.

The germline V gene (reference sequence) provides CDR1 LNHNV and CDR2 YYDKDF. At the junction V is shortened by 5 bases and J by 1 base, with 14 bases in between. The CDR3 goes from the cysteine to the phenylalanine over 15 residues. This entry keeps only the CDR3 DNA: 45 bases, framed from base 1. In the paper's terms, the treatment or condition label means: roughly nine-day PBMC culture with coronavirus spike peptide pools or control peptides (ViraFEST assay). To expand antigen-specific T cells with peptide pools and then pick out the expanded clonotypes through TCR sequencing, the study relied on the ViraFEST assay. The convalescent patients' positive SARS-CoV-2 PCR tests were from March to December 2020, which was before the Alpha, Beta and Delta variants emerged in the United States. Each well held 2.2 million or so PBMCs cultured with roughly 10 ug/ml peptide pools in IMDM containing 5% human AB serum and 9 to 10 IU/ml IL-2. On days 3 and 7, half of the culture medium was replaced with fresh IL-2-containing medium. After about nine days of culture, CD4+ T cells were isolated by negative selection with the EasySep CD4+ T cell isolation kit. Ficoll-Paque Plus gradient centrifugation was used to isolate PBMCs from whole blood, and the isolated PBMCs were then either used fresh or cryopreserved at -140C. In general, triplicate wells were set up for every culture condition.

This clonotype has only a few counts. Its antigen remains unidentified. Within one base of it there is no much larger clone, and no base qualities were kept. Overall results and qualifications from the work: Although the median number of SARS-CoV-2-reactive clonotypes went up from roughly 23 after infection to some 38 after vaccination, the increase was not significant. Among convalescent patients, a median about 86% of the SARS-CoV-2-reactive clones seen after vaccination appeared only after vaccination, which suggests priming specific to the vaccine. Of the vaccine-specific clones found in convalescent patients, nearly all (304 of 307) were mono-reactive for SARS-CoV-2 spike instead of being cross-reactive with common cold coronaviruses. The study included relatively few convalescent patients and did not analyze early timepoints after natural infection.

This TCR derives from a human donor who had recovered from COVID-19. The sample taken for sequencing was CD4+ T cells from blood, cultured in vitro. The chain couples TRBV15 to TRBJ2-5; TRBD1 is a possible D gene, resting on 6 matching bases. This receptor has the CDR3 CATSRGQNSQETQYF. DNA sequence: TGTGCCACCAGCCGCGGACAGAACTCCCAAGAGACCCAGTACTTC.